The 27 T cell receptor beta chains given below trace back to one sample, sequenced in a study of a mutant IDH1 vaccine in newly diagnosed glioma (dated by TCRdb to about 2021). Their antigens remain unidentified. Taken with the paper, the label for time point translates to: week 47, end of study. Every vaccine dose consisted of 300 ug of a 20-mer mutant IDH1 peptide in Montanide, administered subcutaneously together with topical imiquimod. Library preparation employed the immunoSEQ multiplex PCR assay. TCRdb mirrors the immuneACCESS table, restricted to in-frame sequences. Some clones are absent from its copies; in checked studies, under half trace to an unresolved V gene, and the reason for the others is unknown. Counted in this sample were fewer than 45,000 clones; 70% to 85% of them appeared once. The ten top clones hold 18% of the sample. The sequences come from PBMCs, collected from a glioma patient whose treatment included an IDH1 peptide vaccine. Receptors originate from a man aged 18 to 30 with glioma. Some clones in this sample may be carry-over from other donors' samples.

This clone occurred a few times. The chain joins TRBV4-2 to TRBJ2-4; 7 bases line up with TRBD2. With V trimmed by 0 bases and J by 0 bases, 5 bases remained unmatched. This CDR3 spans 17 amino acids. Germline CDR1 reads LGHNA; CDR2 reads YNFKEQ. The CDR3 nucleotides read TGTGCCAGCAGCCAAGAAAAGCGGGGCCTAGCCAAAAACATTCAGTACTTC. Translated, it gives CASSQEKRGLAKNIQYF.

This sequence joins TRBV10-1 and TRBJ2-3; the D is unclear. From germline, CDR1 is WNHNN and CDR2 SYGVQD (reference sequence). V was shortened by 3 bases and J by 2 bases, with 18 bases between the two germline ends. CDR3 length: 17 residues. CDR3 sequence (DNA): TGCGCCAGCAGTGATCATTCCACAGCCCAGCCCACAGATACGCAGTATTTT. Residues: CASSDHSTAQPTDTQYF.

The J gene is TRBJ1-6, the V gene TRBV10-1; no definite D call. The CDR3 extends over 21 amino acids. CDR1 and CDR2 from the germline V gene are WNHNN and SYGVQD (reference sequence). Trimming took 4 bases from V and 6 from J, leaving 31 bases between them. The CDR3 coding sequence is TGCGCCAGCAGTGGAGAGAACGGGAACACCTCCCACCCTAGTATTAATTCACCCCTCCACTTT. It encodes CASSGENGNTSHPSINSPLHF.

This chain links TRBV21-1 with TRBJ1-4. TRBV21-1 is reported as a pseudogene. The CDR3 is 19 amino acids. In DNA, the CDR3 is TGTGCCAGCAGCAAAGCGCAAGAGAGGAACAAGGCAACTAATGAAAAACTGTTTTTT. Translation gives CASSKAQERNKATNEKLFF.

This clone showed up just once. The CDR3 nucleotides are TGTGCCAGCACTAGGACAGGGGGAATAACCTACGAGCAGTACTTC. Amino acid sequence: CASTRTGGITYEQYF. The V and J genes are TRBV28 and TRBJ2-7; 10 positions match TRBD1. Germline-derived CDR1 and CDR2 are MDHEN and SYDVKM. With V trimmed by 7 bases and J by 2 bases, 8 bases remained unmatched. The CDR3 runs 15 residues. The full variable domain, rest sourced from reference TRBV28 and TRBJ2-7, is DVKVTQSSRYLVKRTGEKVFLECVQDMDHENMFWYRQDPGLGLRLIYFSYDVKMKEKGDIPEGYSVSREKKERFSLILESASTNQTSMYLCASTRTGGITYEQYFGPGTRLTVT.

This chain uses TRBV19 with TRBJ1-2; unclear D gene. V lost 0 bases to trimming and J lost 1 base, with 3 bases between them. Germline assignment: CDR1 LNHDA and CDR2 SQIVND (reference sequence). The CDR3 runs 13 residues. The CDR3: CASSIDGNYGYTF. CDR3 bases: TGTGCCAGTAGTATAGACGGTAACTATGGCTACACCTTC.

This chain links TRBV30 with TRBJ1-2; 10 nucleotides match TRBD1. V shed 0 bases and J 3 bases; nucleotides not matched to a gene: 1. Germline CDR1 GTSNPN, CDR2 SVGIG (reference sequence). The CDR3 covers 14 residues. DNA of the CDR3: TGTGCCTGGAGTGTCGGGACAGGGGACTATGGCTACACCTTC. Translated, it gives CAWSVGTGDYGYTF.

V gene TRBV5-1 combines with J gene TRBJ2-7; 12 bases agree with TRBD2. Germline V gene sequence: CDR1 SGHRS, CDR2 YFSETQ. V dropped 7 bases and J dropped 5; count of bases not matched to a gene: 16. The CDR3 extends over 17 amino acids. This CDR3 reads CASSPRLAGASGHEQYF. The CDR3 DNA is TGCGCCAGCTCCCCACGACTAGCGGGGGCTTCAGGCCACGAGCAGTACTTC.

V and J are TRBV30 and TRBJ1-2; tentative D call: TRBD1 (5 bases). This CDR3 region has 14 residues. Germline V gives CDR1 GTSNPN, CDR2 SVGIG (reference sequence). Trimming pared 0 bases from V and 0 bases from J, leaving 8 bases between. DNA for the CDR3: TGTGCCTGGAGTGTAGGGGAAGCTAACTATGGCTACACCTTC. Translated: CAWSVGEANYGYTF.

Only a few counts were recorded for this clone. The chain links TRBV7-9 to TRBJ1-5; D is undetermined. The CDR3 is made up of 15 amino acids. Per germline, CDR1 SEHNR and CDR2 FQNEAQ (reference sequence). Trimming took 1 base from V and 0 from J, leaving 7 bases between them. The CDR3 protein is CASSLDPDSNQPQHF. In DNA form, the CDR3 reads TGTGCCAGCAGCTTAGATCCGGATAGCAATCAGCCCCAGCATTTT. The full variable domain, in which reference TRBV7-9 and TRBJ1-5 provide the parts outside the CDR3, is DTGVSQNPRHKITKRGQNVTFRCDPISEHNRLYWYRQTLGQGPEFLTYFQNEAQLEKSRLLSDRFSAERPKGSFSTLEIQRTEQGDSAMYLCASSLDPDSNQPQHFGDGTRLSIL.

The gene calls are TRBV6-5 and TRBJ2-2, with 7 bases that match TRBD1. V was clipped by 5 bases and J by 4 bases; unmatched bases: 7. Germline lookup yields CDR1 MNHEY and CDR2 SVGAGI. The CDR3 totals 15 residues. The CDR3 DNA follows: TGTGCCAGCAGTCGCGACAGGGTGATCACCGGGGAGCTGTTTTTT. Amino acids: CASSRDRVITGELFF.

The gene calls are TRBV29-1 and TRBJ2-1; the match to TRBD1 covers 7 bases. CDR1 is SQVTM and CDR2 is ANQGSEA in the germline V gene. Germline trimming cut 6 bases from V and 0 bases from J; bases unmatched to any gene: 8. This CDR3 has 15 residues. The CDR3: CSVESGQISYNEQFF. The CDR3 nucleotides read TGCAGCGTCGAATCGGGACAGATCTCCTACAATGAGCAGTTCTTC.

With respect to this clone: Its ends do not fully match the called genes, so a read error is possible. The chain carries TRBV7-9 and TRBJ2-5, with 8 bases lining up with TRBD2. The CDR3 loop spans 16 amino acids. CDR1 and CDR2 (germline): SEHNR, FQNEAQ (reference sequence). In nucleotides, the CDR3 is TGTGCCAGCAGCCCCGGGAGCGGGAGTTACCATGAGACCCAGTACTTC. Translation gives CASSPGSGSYHETQYF.

The rearrangement links TRBV19 to TRBJ2-3, with D possibly TRBD2 on 6 matching bases. V was cut by 1 base and J by 5 bases, with 10 bases left in between. Germline CDR1 and CDR2: LNHDA and SQIVND (reference sequence). The CDR3 is 14 amino acids. The CDR3 coding sequence is TGTGCCAGTAGTATAGCTGGGGGAGGAGATACGCAGTATTTT. Amino acid sequence: CASSIAGGGDTQYF.

The chain uses TRBV7-2 and TRBJ2-7, with D maybe TRBD2 (5 bases). The length of the CDR3 is 13 residues. Trimming took off 3 bases at V and 9 bases at J, with 15 bases between the two ends. Germline V gives CDR1 SGHTA, CDR2 FQGNSA. CDR3 sequence reads: CASSFRSTGRQYF. CDR3 nucleotide sequence: TGTGCCAGCAGCTTTCGCTCGACGGGGAGGCAGTACTTC. The whole variable domain, remainder taken from reference TRBV7-2 and TRBJ2-7, is GAGVSQSPSNKVTEKGKDVELRCDPISGHTALYWYRQSLGQGLEFLIYFQGNSAPDKSGLPSDRFSAERTGGSVSTLTIQRTQQEDSAVYLCASSFRSTGRQYFGPGTRLTVT.

The V gene is TRBV5-6, the J gene TRBJ1-1; 7 bases are shared with TRBD1. V gave up 1 base and J gave up 1 base; unmatched junction bases: 4. This CDR3 contains 15 residues. CDR1 and CDR2 from the germline V gene are SGHDT and YYEEEE. This CDR3 is CASSLKGGANTEAFF. CDR3 in DNA: TGTGCCAGCAGCTTGAAAGGGGGCGCGAACACTGAAGCTTTCTTT.

The genes are TRBV10-3 and TRBJ2-7; 9 nucleotides agree with TRBD1. Germline V gene sequence: CDR1 ENHRY, CDR2 SYGVKD. The CDR3 totals 15 residues. The junction had 6 bases not matched to a gene; V was cut back by 6 bases and J by 0 bases. The CDR3 region has the DNA TGTGCCATCAGCGGTACAGGGGGCGACTCCTACGAGCAGTACTTC. Translated, it gives CAISGTGGDSYEQYF.

The CDR3 loop reads CASSQVVGEIGYTF. CDR3 nucleotide sequence: TGTGCCAGCAGCCAGGTGGTGGGGGAGATCGGCTACACCTTC. The chain carries TRBV4-2 and TRBJ1-2, with a weak D call TRBD1 (5 bases). Germline V lookup: CDR1 LGHNA, CDR2 YNFKEQ. The V end lost 3 bases, the J end lost 8 bases, and 16 bases lay between the germline ends. The CDR3 has 14 residues.

This sequence joins TRBV6-5 and TRBJ2-2; TRBD2 matches 7 bases. The CDR3 is made up of 14 amino acids. Germline trimming cut 2 bases from V and 7 bases from J; bases unmatched to any gene: 4. CDR1 and CDR2 (germline): MNHEY, SVGAGI. The CDR3 DNA is TGTGCCAGCAGTTACACGGGAGGCCACGGGGAGCTGTTTTTT. Translation gives CASSYTGGHGELFF.

This rearrangement joins TRBV28 to TRBJ1-2; D is uncertain. The CDR3 length is 12 residues. Germline lookup yields CDR1 MDHEN and CDR2 SYDVKM. The V end was cut by 6 bases, the J end by 7 bases, with 12 bases between. The CDR3 loop is CASRKWAGGYTF. In DNA form, the CDR3 reads TGTGCCAGCAGGAAATGGGCCGGTGGCTACACCTTC.

The chain couples TRBV5-6 to TRBJ2-7; no clear D. Germline V lookup: CDR1 SGHDT, CDR2 YYEEEE. V dropped 4 bases and J dropped 2 bases, with 7 bases sitting between them. The CDR3 spans 12 residues. The CDR3 spells CASSRWAYEQYF. For the CDR3, the DNA is TGTGCCAGCAGCAGGTGGGCCTACGAGCAGTACTTC.

This CDR3 reads CASSLLPGVSDGYTF. The CDR3 DNA reads as TGTGCCAGCAGCCTCTTACCAGGGGTTTCCGATGGCTACACCTTC. V gene TRBV7-9 combines with J gene TRBJ1-2, with D tentatively TRBD1 (6 bases). Per germline, CDR1 SEHNR and CDR2 FQNEAQ (reference sequence). This CDR3 spans 15 amino acids. V gave up 5 bases and J gave up 6 bases, with 19 bases separating them. The variable domain in full, completed from reference TRBV7-9 and TRBJ1-2, reads DTGVSQNPRHKITKRGQNVTFRCDPISEHNRLYWYRQTLGQGPEFLTYFQNEAQLEKSRLLSDRFSAERPKGSFSTLEIQRTEQGDSAMYLCASSLLPGVSDGYTFGSGTRLTVV.

The chain recombines TRBV19 with TRBJ1-5; possibly TRBD1 for D (6 bases). V lost 10 bases and J lost 1, with 14 bases in between. Germline values: CDR1 LNHDA, CDR2 SQIVND (reference sequence). CDR3 length: 14 amino acids. The CDR3: CATRDQGSNQPQHF. In nucleotides, the CDR3 is TGTGCCACCCGAGATCAGGGGAGCAATCAGCCCCAGCATTTT.

This rearrangement joins TRBV11-2 to TRBJ2-5; a possible D gene is TRBD1 (5 bases). There are 15 residues in the CDR3. Deletions cut 1 base from V and 2 bases from J, with 11 bases between. Germline values: CDR1 SGHAT, CDR2 FQNNGV. CDR3 in amino acids: CASSLARVPQETQYF. The DNA of the CDR3 is TGTGCCAGCAGCTTAGCCAGGGTCCCACAAGAGACCCAGTACTTC.

The rearrangement links TRBV2 to TRBJ1-2, with TRBD1 matching over 7 bases. V trimming: 6 bases; J trimming: 8 bases; junction bases outside the gene matches: 9. Germline lookup yields CDR1 SNHLY and CDR2 FYNNEI. The CDR3 is 13 amino acids. The DNA for the CDR3 is TGTGCCAGCAGACACAGGGGCCGGATCGGCTACACCTTC. Its protein is CASRHRGRIGYTF.

CDR3 in DNA: TGTGCCAGCAGCGTAGAGGACGTGAACACTGAAGCTTTCTTT. Translated: CASSVEDVNTEAFF. The V gene is TRBV9, the J gene TRBJ1-1; no firm D call. The CDR3 sequence is 14 residues long. V shed 0 bases and J shed 0 bases, with 6 bases lying between them. Germline lookup yields CDR1 SGDLS and CDR2 YYNGEE.

This clone came up once. This rearrangement joins TRBV30 to TRBJ2-1; possible D gene TRBD2, 5 bases. V gave up 3 bases and J gave up 2 bases, with 20 bases separating them. The CDR3 is made up of 17 amino acids. Germline-derived CDR1 and CDR2 are GTSNPN and SVGIG (reference sequence). CDR3 DNA: TGTGCCTGGAGGGACTCGGCCCGGTACCATCCCTACAATGAGCAGTTCTTC. As protein: CAWRDSARYHPYNEQFF. Full variable domain (rest looked up from reference TRBV30 and TRBJ2-1): SQTIHQWPATLVQPVGSPLSLECTVEGTSNPNLYWYRQAAGRGLQLLFYSVGIGQISSEVPQNLSASRPQDRQFILSSKKLLLSDSGFYLCAWRDSARYHPYNEQFFGPGTRLTVL.